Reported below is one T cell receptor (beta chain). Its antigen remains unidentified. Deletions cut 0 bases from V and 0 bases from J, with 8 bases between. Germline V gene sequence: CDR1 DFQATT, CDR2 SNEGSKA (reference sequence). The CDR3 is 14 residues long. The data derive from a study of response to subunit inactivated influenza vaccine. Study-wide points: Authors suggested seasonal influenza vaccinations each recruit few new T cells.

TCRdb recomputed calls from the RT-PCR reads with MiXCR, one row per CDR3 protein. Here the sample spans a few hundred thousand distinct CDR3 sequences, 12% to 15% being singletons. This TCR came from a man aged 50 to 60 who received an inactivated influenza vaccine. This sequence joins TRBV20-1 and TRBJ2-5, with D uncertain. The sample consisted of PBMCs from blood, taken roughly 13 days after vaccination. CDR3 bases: TGCAGTGCTAGAGATTTTCGGAACCAAGAGACCCAGTACTTC. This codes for CSARDFRNQETQYF.